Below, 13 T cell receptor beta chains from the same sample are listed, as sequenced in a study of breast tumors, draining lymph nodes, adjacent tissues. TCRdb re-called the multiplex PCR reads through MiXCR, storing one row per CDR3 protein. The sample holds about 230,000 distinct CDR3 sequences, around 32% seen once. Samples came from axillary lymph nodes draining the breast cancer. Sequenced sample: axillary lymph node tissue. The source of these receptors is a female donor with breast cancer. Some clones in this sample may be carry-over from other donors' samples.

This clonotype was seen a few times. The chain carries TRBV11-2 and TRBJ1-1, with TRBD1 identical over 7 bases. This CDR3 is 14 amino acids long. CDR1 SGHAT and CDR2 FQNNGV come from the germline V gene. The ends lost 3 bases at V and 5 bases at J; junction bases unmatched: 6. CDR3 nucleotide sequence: TGTGCCAGCAGCTTCTCAGGGGGGGGGACTGAAGCTTTCTTT. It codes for CASSFSGGGTEAFF.

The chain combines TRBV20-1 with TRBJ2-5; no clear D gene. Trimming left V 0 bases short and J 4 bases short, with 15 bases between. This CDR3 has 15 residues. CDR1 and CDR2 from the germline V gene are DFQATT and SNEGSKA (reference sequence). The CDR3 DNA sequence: TGCAGTGCTAGAGAGGCTGGGCAGCTACCAGAGACCCAGTACTTC. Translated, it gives CSAREAGQLPETQYF.

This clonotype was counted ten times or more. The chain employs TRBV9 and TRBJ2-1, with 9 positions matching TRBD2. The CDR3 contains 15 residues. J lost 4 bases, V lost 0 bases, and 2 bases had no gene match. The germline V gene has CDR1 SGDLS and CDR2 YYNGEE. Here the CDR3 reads CASSVDLAGYNEQFF. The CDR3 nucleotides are TGTGCCAGCAGCGTAGATCTAGCGGGATACAATGAGCAGTTCTTC.

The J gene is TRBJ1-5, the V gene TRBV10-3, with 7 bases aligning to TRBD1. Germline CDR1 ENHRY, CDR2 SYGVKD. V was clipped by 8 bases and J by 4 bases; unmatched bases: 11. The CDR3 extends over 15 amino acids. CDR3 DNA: TGTGCCATCGAACTAGCGGGACAGTCAAATCAGCCCCAGCATTTT. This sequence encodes CAIELAGQSNQPQHF.

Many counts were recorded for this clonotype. The CDR3 sequence is CASSLAGDTQYF. The CDR3 DNA reads as TGCGCCAGCAGCTTAGCGGGAGATACGCAGTATTTT. This rearrangement joins TRBV5-1 to TRBJ2-3, with D tentatively TRBD2 (6 bases). Germline assignment: CDR1 SGHRS and CDR2 YFSETQ. This CDR3 region has 12 residues. V was shortened by 2 bases and J by 5 bases, with 6 bases between the two germline ends.

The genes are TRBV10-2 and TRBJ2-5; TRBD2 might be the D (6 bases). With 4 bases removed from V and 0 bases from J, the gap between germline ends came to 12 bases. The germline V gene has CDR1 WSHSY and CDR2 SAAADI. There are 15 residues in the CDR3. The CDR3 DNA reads TGCGCCAGCAGTGTAGGGACTTCAGACCAAGAGACCCAGTACTTC. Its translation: CASSVGTSDQETQYF.

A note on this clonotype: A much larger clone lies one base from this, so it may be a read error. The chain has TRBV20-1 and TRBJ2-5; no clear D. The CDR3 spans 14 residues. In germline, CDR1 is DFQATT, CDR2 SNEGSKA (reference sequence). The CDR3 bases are TGCAGTGCTAGAGTTCCCAGCAGACAAGCGACCCAGTACTTC. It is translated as CSARVPSRQATQYF.

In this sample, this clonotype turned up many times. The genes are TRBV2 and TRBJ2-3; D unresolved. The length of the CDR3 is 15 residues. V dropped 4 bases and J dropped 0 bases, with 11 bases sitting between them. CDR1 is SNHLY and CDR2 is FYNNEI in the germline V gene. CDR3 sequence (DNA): TGTGCCAGCAGTGGCCAGACAACTAGCACAGATACGCAGTATTTT. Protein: CASSGQTTSTDTQYF.

The CDR3: CATRANTQYF. The CDR3 nucleotides read TGTGCCACCCGGGCAAATACGCAGTATTTT. This rearrangement joins TRBV7-9 to TRBJ2-3; D is undetermined. Germline CDR1 reads SEHNR; CDR2 reads FQNEAQ (reference sequence). V was shortened by 10 bases and J by 7 bases, with 9 bases between the two germline ends. The CDR3 is made up of 10 amino acids.

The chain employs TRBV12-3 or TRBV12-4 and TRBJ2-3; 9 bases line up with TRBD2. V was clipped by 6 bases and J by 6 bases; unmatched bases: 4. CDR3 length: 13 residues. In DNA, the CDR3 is TGTGCCAGCAGCCCCAGCGGGAGGGATACGCAGTATTTT. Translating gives CASSPSGRDTQYF.

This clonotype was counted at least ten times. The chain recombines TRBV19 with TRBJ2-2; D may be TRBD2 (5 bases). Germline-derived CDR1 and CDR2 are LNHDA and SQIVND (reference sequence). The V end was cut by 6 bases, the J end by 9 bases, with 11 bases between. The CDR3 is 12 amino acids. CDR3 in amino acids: CASRSERWELFF. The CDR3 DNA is TGTGCCAGTAGAAGTGAGCGGTGGGAGCTGTTTTTT.

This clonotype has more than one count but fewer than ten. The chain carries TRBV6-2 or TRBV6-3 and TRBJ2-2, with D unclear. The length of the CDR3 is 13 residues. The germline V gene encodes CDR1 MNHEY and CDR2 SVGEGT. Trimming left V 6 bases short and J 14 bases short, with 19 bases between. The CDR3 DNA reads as TGTGCCAGCAGCCCAACTTTAGGGAATGCCCTGTTTTTT. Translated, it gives CASSPTLGNALFF.

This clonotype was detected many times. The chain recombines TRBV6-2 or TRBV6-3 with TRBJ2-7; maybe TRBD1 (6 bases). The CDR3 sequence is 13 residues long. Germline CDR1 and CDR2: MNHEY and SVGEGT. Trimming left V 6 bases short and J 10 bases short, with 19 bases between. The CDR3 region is CASRRTTGFHQYF. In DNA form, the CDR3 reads TGTGCCAGCAGGCGTACTACAGGGTTTCATCAGTACTTC.